The entry below gives a single T cell receptor (beta chain) sequence along with its context. Its antigen is unidentified. The multiple sclerosis control cohort comprised treatment-naive individuals presenting with stable or active relapsing-remitting disease. This specimen comes from a study of CD8 T cells in Susac syndrome. Germline V CDR1 and CDR2: KGHSH, LQKENI. J lost 5 bases, V lost 6 bases, and 5 bases had no gene match. The CDR3 consists of 13 residues. Reverse transcription used about 0.45 to 1 ug RNA and random hexamers. TCRdb reprocessed the immunoSEQ multiplex PCR reads via MiXCR and lists one record per CDR3 protein. The top ten clones hold over 0.2% of a sample with approximately 120,000 distinct CDR3 sequences, roughly 89% of them seen once. Broader study findings: It was acknowledged by the study that relatively few individuals were included in its TCR sequencing and HLA analysis.

Sequenced material: CD8+ T cells from PBMCs. This TCR was sampled from a human donor with multiple sclerosis. The chain has TRBV18 and TRBJ2-5, with 8 bases fitting TRBD1. Written as DNA, the CDR3 is TGTGCCAGCTCGGCGACAGGGGTTGAGACCCAGTACTTC. This encodes CASSATGVETQYF.